Included here is one T cell receptor beta chain sequence, with context. The protocol was immunoSEQ multiplex PCR, while the TCRdb copy is restricted to in-frame clones and leaves out a portion. The sample shows about 120,000 clones, 87% of them seen only once. The sample originates from a study of control samples from healthy donors and cancer patients. V lost 5 bases and J 1 base, leaving 11 bases between the germline ends. The CDR3 extends over 14 amino acids. The germline CDR1 and CDR2 sequences are LNHDA and SQIVND (reference sequence). This clonotype was sampled from a man aged 30 to 45 in good health. V usage is TRBV19 and J usage is TRBJ1-2; D unresolved. The sample comprised blood. This CDR3 reads CASSPLPGNYGYTF. CDR3 in DNA: TGTGCCAGTAGTCCTCTACCGGGTAACTATGGCTACACCTTC.